The subject of this entry is one TCR beta chain. The sample originates from a study of OX40 agonist ivuxolimab in advanced cancers. Looking at the study overall: Three patients responded partially, comprising one with hepatocellular carcinoma and two with cutaneous melanoma.

Libraries were prepared by immunoSEQ multiplex PCR; TCRdb keeps only in-frame clonotypes and omits some of them. The data hold 50,000 to 60,000 clones, with approximately 90% observed a single time. The germline V and J ends were trimmed by 2 bases and 8 bases, with 14 bases remaining between them. The CDR3 length is 14 residues. The germline gives CDR1 SGHRS, CDR2 YFSETQ. The J gene is TRBJ2-1, the V gene TRBV5-1; D is possibly TRBD1 or TRBD2 (5 bases each). The sequence was collected from an adult with an advanced solid tumor such as melanoma, head and neck, liver or kidney cancer. The input for sequencing was CD4+ or CD8+ T cells sorted from blood, taken in a trial of the OX40 agonist ivuxolimab. CDR3 region: CASSFPGPSYEQFF. The CDR3 nucleotides read TGCGCCAGCAGCTTTCCGGGACCTAGCTATGAGCAGTTCTTC. Complete variable domain (other parts from reference TRBV5-1 and TRBJ2-1): KAGVTQTPRYLIKTRGQQVTLSCSPISGHRSVSWYQQTPGQGLQFLFEYFSETQRNKGNFPGRFSGRQFSNSRSEMNVSTLELGDSALYLCASSFPGPSYEQFFGPGTRLTVL.